The clone carrying this T cell receptor (beta chain) was recorded a few times. The sample is drawn from a study of blood T cell repertoires in COVID-19. As for the study in general: Spain, Italy and the United States supplied samples that represented acute and convalescent COVID-19.

Original data processing: Counts of nucleated cells, estimated from reference gene primer amplification, were obtained. Using immunoSEQ multiplex PCR, the repertoire was profiled, and TCRdb retains in-frame clones only, with some absent. V and J calls and clone size are as listed in that table; D and trimming were resolved from the DNA. Among around 300,000 clones listed, just under 90% were seen once. The CDR3 has 16 residues. Unmatched junction bases numbered 0, after V lost 0 bases and J lost 0 bases. CDR1 is SGHRS, CDR2 YFSETQ, per germline. The V and J genes are TRBV5-1 and TRBJ2-2, with 9 positions matching TRBD2. The sample taken for sequencing was PBMCs or T cells enriched from blood (not recorded which). This receptor was obtained from a woman aged 60 to 75 who had recovered from COVID-19. This chain's CDR3 is CASSLGLAANTGELFF. The CDR3, as DNA: TGCGCCAGCAGCTTGGGACTAGCGGCGAACACCGGGGAGCTGTTTTTT.